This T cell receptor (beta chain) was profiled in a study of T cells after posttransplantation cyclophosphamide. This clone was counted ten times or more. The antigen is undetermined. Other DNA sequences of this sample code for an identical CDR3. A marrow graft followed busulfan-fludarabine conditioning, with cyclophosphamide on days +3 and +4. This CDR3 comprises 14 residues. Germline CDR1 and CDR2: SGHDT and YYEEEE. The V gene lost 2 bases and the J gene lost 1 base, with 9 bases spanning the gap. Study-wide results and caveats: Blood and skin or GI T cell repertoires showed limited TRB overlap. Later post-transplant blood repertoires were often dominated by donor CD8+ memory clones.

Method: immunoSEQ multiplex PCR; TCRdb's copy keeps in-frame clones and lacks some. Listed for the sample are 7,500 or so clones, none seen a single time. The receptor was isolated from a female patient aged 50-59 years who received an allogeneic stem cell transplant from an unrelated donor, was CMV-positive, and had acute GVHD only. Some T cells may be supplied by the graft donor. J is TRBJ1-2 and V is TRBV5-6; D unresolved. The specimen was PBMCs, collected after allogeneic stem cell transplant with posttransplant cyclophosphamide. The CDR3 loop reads CASSFLESNYGYTF. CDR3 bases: TGTGCCAGCAGCTTCTTGGAGAGTAACTATGGCTACACCTTC.